The 12 T cell receptor beta chains below all came from one sample that was sequenced in a study of CD8+ T cells in alopecia areata. Sequencing used cDNA as its template, made by extracting RNA and reverse transcribing it. The repertoire was sequenced with immunoSEQ multiplex PCR; TCRdb's copy has only in-frame clones and lacks some. Here the sample spans more than 200,000 clones, roughly two fifths being singletons. Noted treatment: oral pan-JAK inhibitor, 5-10 mg twice daily. The sequencing here drew on CD4+ T cells sorted from blood, taken at roughly week 36, from a patient treated with tofacitinib. The receptors derive from a human donor with alopecia areata.

The genes are TRBV15 and TRBJ2-2; D remains unclear. The V end was cut by 1 base, the J end by 6 bases, with 9 bases between. Per germline, CDR1 LNHNV and CDR2 YYDKDF (reference sequence). The CDR3 loop spans 14 amino acids. The CDR3 here is CATSRVRVAGELFF. In DNA, the CDR3 is TGTGCCACCAGCAGAGTACGGGTTGCCGGGGAGCTGTTTTTT.

The chain joins TRBV7-2 to TRBJ1-1, with 7 bases identical to TRBD1. Trimming removed 5 bases from V and 1 base from J; junction bases left unmatched: 4. The CDR3 totals 14 residues. Germline values: CDR1 SGHTA, CDR2 FQGNSA. The CDR3 nucleotides are TGTGCCAGCAGCACAAGGACAGGGAACACTGAAGCTTTCTTT. The encoded protein is CASSTRTGNTEAFF.

This clone was counted between two and nine times. The CDR3 nucleotides read TGTGCCAGCAGTTACTCCTCCTTCGGACAGGGTTACGAGCAGTACTTC. Protein sequence: CASSYSSFGQGYEQYF. The V call is TRBV6-5, the J call TRBJ2-7, with 8 bases that match TRBD1. CDR1 is MNHEY, CDR2 SVGAGI, per germline. The CDR3 covers 16 residues. J lost 4 bases, V lost 0 bases, and 8 bases had no gene match.

In DNA, the CDR3 is TGTGCCAGCAGCGGGGACAGTTACGAGCAGTACTTC. It codes for CASSGDSYEQYF. This chain links TRBV9 with TRBJ2-7, with 7 bases aligning to TRBD1. Germline values: CDR1 SGDLS, CDR2 YYNGEE. The CDR3 runs to 12 residues. Trimming took 3 bases from V and 4 from J; bases not matched to a gene: 1.

This chain connects TRBV9 to TRBJ1-2; D remains unclear. The germline V gene has CDR1 SGDLS and CDR2 YYNGEE. Trimming removed 4 bases at V and 11 bases at J, with 15 bases between. The length of the CDR3 is 12 residues. The DNA of the CDR3 is TGTGCCAGCAGCATATACACGGGGATTTACACCTTC. Its translation is CASSIYTGIYTF. Supplemented by reference TRBV9 and TRBJ1-2, the full variable domain reads DSGVTQTPKHLITATGQRVTLRCSPRSGDLSVYWYQQSLDQGLQFLIQYYNGEERAKGNILERFSAQQFPDLHSELNLSSLELGDSALYFCASSIYTGIYTFGSGTRLTVV.

The chain uses TRBV10-3 and TRBJ2-5; TRBD2 agrees at 8 bases. The CDR3 loop spans 17 amino acids. CDR1 and CDR2 (germline): ENHRY, SYGVKD. V was clipped by 2 bases and J by 9 bases; unmatched bases: 17. CDR3 nucleotides: TGTGCCATCAGTGAGGGACGGGAAATAGCGGGGCCCGGGGCCCAGTACTTC. This gives the protein CAISEGREIAGPGAQYF.

V and J are TRBV2 and TRBJ1-4; D remains unclear. CDR1 and CDR2 from the germline V gene are SNHLY and FYNNEI. Between the trimmed V and J ends, which lost 1 base and 8 bases, there was a span of 14 bases. There are 15 residues in the CDR3. CDR3 nucleotide sequence: TGTGCCAGCAGTGAAGAAGGCGGTGAATGGGAAAAACTGTTTTTT. This codes for CASSEEGGEWEKLFF.

The chain is built from TRBV28 and TRBJ2-7; TRBD1 aligns across 8 bases. Trimming at V came to 2 bases and at J to 5 bases, leaving 5 bases not matched to a gene. The V gene's germline CDR1 is MDHEN and CDR2 SYDVKM. The CDR3 has 14 residues. The CDR3 coding sequence is TGTGCCAGCAGTTTACTGATGGACAGGGACGAGCAGTACTTC. Amino acid sequence: CASSLLMDRDEQYF.

The chain is built from TRBV18 and TRBJ2-2; D uncertain. Germline V gene lookup returns CDR1 KGHSH and CDR2 LQKENI. V gave up 0 bases and J gave up 0 bases, with 5 bases separating them. The CDR3 consists of 15 residues. The CDR3 DNA sequence: TGTGCCAGCTCACCACCAGCCCCGAACACCGGGGAGCTGTTTTTT. Translation gives CASSPPAPNTGELFF.

V gene TRBV29-1 combines with J gene TRBJ2-3, with unresolved D. Germline V gene sequence: CDR1 SQVTM, CDR2 ANQGSEA. V lost 4 bases, J lost 1 base, and 9 bases lay in between. The CDR3 totals 13 residues. As DNA, the CDR3 is TGCAGCGTTGGTGCGATACGCACAGATACGCAGTATTTT. Its protein is CSVGAIRTDTQYF.

This chain uses TRBV25-1 with TRBJ1-2; the D is unclear. Germline V lookup: CDR1 MGHDK, CDR2 SYGVNS. V lost 3 bases, J lost 2 bases, and 13 bases lay in between. The CDR3 has 15 amino acids. DNA for the CDR3: TGTGCCAGCAGTGATCCTCTGGCCGGGAACTATGGCTACACCTTC. Translated, it gives CASSDPLAGNYGYTF.

The chain employs TRBV7-8 and TRBJ2-3; TRBD2 matches 11 bases. Germline-derived CDR1 and CDR2 are SGHVS and FQNEAQ. The CDR3 is 17 amino acids. J gave up 4 bases and V 2 bases, and 8 bases lay outside the gene matches. Here the CDR3 reads CASSLRDASGRSDTQYF. The DNA for the CDR3 is TGTGCCAGCAGCTTACGGGATGCTAGCGGGAGGTCAGATACGCAGTATTTT.